What follows is one T cell receptor (beta chain) and its context. This clone appeared a few times. The antigen it recognizes is unknown. The record has no base qualities; no much larger clone is one base away. This specimen comes from a study of OX40 agonist ivuxolimab in advanced cancers. For the wider study: Ivuxolimab, which targeted the costimulatory receptor OX40 (CD134), was an agonistic, fully human IgG2 monoclonal antibody. Intravenous ivuxolimab was administered to patients every 2 weeks at six dose levels: 0.01, 0.1, 0.3, 1.5, 3 and 10 mg/kg. Patients were allowed to have had prior anti-PD-1, anti-PD-L1 or anti-CTLA-4 therapy, and approximately 40% of the dose-escalation patients had been treated with checkpoint inhibitors. Peripheral TCRbeta sequencing aimed to test whether ivuxolimab altered TCR sequence diversity and caused clonal T-cell expansion. Of the approximately 50 dose-escalation patients, hepatocellular carcinoma was present in about 20, melanoma in around 15, renal cell carcinoma in 9 and head and neck cancer in 9. Three dose-escalation patients achieved partial responses, one with hepatocellular carcinoma and two with cutaneous melanoma. The paper covers the monotherapy dose-escalation part of the phase I ivuxolimab trial, which included N = 52 patients. In the dose-escalation cohort, approximately 83% of patients were male, and the mean age was roughly 60 years with a range of about 20 to 80.

To sequence the TCRbeta CDR3 region, genomic DNA was isolated from the sorted cells. The immunoSEQ Assay was used for sequencing of TCRbeta CDR3 regions. TCRdb stores this immuneACCESS table with in-frame sequences only. Part of the clones is absent; in the studies checked, under half of the shortfall reflects unresolved V genes, and no reason is known for the rest. For this sample there are about 50,000 clones; about 76% appear just once. Clones ranked in the top ten supply approximately 1.2% of the sample. The trial excluded patients who had a history of autoimmune disease or were on systemic immunosuppression. Peripheral blood for TCR sequencing was collected from all dose cohorts at baseline, on cycle 4 day 1, and on cycle 7 day 1. Samples came from an open-label, multicenter, first-in-human phase I dose-escalation trial of ivuxolimab. Adults with locally advanced or metastatic melanoma, renal cell carcinoma, hepatocellular carcinoma or head and neck squamous cell carcinoma were enrolled in the trial. Before TCR sequencing, CD4+ T cells and CD8+ T cells were sorted from peripheral blood as separate populations.

The paper as a whole reports these results and caveats: At doses from 0.1 to 3.0 mg/kg, clonal expansion was seen in both CD4+ and CD8+ blood T cells between baseline and week 6. On average, CD8+ T cells showed more expanded clones than CD4+ T cells after ivuxolimab. Low levels of normalized T-cell clonal expansion were also seen in some patients who did not respond. Partial responders in the 0.1-3.0 mg/kg groups had among the lowest normalized peripheral clonal expansion, especially among CD8+ T cells. Which antigens the clonally expanded peripheral T cells were specific for was not determined.

The sample was CD4+ or CD8+ T cells sorted from blood, taken in a trial of the OX40 agonist ivuxolimab. This TCR came from an adult with an advanced solid tumor such as melanoma, head and neck, liver or kidney cancer.

In nucleotide form, the sequence is TGTGCCAGCAGCTGGGGACTCGATGGGGAGCCCCAGCATTTT. It translates as CASSWGLDGEPQHF. The V and J genes are TRBV7-9 and TRBJ1-5; TRBD1 is possibly the D segment (5 matching bases). From a lookup of the germline V gene (reference sequence), CDR1 and CDR2 are SEHNR and FQNEAQ. There are 14 amino acids in the CDR3, from cysteine to phenylalanine inclusive. Only the CDR3 portion is preserved as DNA: 42 bases, with reading frame beginning at the first base. The V and J ends are trimmed by 4 bases and 8 bases, leaving 15 bases between them.